Described below is a single T cell receptor beta chain sequence and its context. The junction had 16 bases not matched to a gene; V was cut back by 4 bases and J by 7 bases. Germline values: CDR1 MGHRA, CDR2 YSYEKL. The CDR3 consists of 18 residues. PCR amplification relied on 60 Vbeta primers (plus 13 Jbeta primers). Libraries were prepared by immunoSEQ multiplex PCR; TCRdb keeps only in-frame clonotypes and omits some of them. The sample yields 25,000 to 40,000 clones, of which the top ten take up around 4.2%. The data derive from a study of cytomegalovirus exposure and HLA in healthy donors. The sample comprised PBMCs. The TCR originated in a woman aged 40 to 50 in good health and CMV-seropositive. The chain links TRBV4-1 to TRBJ2-1; 10 bases map to TRBD1. This CDR3 reads CASSLRQPGQGIDNEQFF. The CDR3 DNA reads TGCGCCAGCAGCCTTAGGCAGCCGGGACAGGGGATTGATAATGAGCAGTTCTTC.